Below, one T cell receptor beta chain is given with its context. Antigen: not known. Some clones are missing from TCRdb's copy, which holds only in-frame ones; the method was immunoSEQ multiplex PCR. The sample holds some 64,000 clones; over 80% are singletons and the top ten take around 7.5%. The CDR3 is 17 residues long. The V gene lost 0 bases and the J gene lost 1 base, with 11 bases spanning the gap. The germline gives CDR1 SGDLS, CDR2 YYNGEE. The sample originates from a study of T cell responses to AZD1222 COVID-19 vaccine. About the study: Recipients boosted at about 4 weeks or about 12 weeks are pooled. Study results and caveats: Across spike, vaccine-associated CD4 TCRs were found, dominant at 160-218 and 743-854. Seropositive at baseline were only a handful of AZD1222 recipients. The donor cohort was predominantly white British with a female majority, and clonal diversity may have been underestimated.

The sequenced sample was peripheral blood, obtained on day 0 of AZD1222 vaccination. The origin of this receptor is an adult in good health. This chain connects TRBV9 to TRBJ1-6, with D possibly matching TRBD1 (5 bases). The CDR3 sequence: CASSVEGLQSYNSPLHF. The CDR3, as DNA: TGTGCCAGCAGCGTAGAGGGGTTACAGTCCTATAATTCACCCCTCCACTTT.